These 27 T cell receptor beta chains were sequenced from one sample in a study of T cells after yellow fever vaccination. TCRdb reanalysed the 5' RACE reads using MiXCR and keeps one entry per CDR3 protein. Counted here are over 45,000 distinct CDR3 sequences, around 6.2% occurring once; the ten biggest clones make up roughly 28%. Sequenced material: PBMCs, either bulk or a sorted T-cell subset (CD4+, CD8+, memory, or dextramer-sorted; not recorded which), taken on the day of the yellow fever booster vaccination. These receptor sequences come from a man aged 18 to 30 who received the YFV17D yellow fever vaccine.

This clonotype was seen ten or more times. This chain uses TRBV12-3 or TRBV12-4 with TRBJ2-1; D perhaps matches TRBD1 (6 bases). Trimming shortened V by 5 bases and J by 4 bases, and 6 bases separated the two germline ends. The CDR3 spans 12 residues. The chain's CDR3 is CASSGQYNEQFF. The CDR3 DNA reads TGTGCCAGCAGTGGACAGTACAATGAGCAGTTCTTC.

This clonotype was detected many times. CDR3 nucleotides: TGTGCCAGCACCAACACAGGGGGCCTTAACGAGCAGTACTTC. Its protein is CASTNTGGLNEQYF. The rearrangement uses TRBV12-3 or TRBV12-4 and TRBJ2-7; 9 bases match TRBD1. The length of the CDR3 is 14 residues. V dropped 7 bases and J dropped 5; count of bases not matched to a gene: 9.

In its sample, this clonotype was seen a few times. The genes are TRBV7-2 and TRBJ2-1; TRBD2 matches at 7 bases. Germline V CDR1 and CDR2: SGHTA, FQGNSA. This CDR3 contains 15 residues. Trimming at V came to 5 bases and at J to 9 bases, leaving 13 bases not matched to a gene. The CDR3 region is CASSITGLVTGEQFF. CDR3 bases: TGTGCCAGCAGCATAACAGGACTAGTTACTGGTGAGCAGTTCTTC.

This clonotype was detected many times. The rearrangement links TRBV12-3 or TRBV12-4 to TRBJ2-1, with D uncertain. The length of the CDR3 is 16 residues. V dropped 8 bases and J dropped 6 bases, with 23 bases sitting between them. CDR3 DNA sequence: TGTGCCAGCCTCGGACCCGATGCCCCGACCCGCAATGAGCAGTTCTTC. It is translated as CASLGPDAPTRNEQFF.

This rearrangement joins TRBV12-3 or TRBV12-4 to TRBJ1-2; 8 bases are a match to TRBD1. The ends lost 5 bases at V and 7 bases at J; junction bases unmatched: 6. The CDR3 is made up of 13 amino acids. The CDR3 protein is CASSPSTGAGYTF. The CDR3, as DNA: TGTGCCAGCAGTCCGTCGACAGGGGCTGGCTACACCTTC.

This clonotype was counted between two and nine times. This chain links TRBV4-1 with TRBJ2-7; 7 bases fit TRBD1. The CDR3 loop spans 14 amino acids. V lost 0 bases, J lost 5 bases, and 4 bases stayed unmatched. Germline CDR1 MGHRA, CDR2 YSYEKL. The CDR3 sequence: CASSQEHRGHEQYF. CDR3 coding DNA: TGCGCCAGCAGCCAAGAACACAGGGGCCACGAGCAGTACTTC.

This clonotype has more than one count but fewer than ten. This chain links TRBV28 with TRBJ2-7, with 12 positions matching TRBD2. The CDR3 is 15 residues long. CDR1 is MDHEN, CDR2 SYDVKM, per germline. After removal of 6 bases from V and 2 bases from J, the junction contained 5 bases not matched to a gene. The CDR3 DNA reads TGTGCCAGCAGCCCTAGCGGGGGGGTCCCCTACGAGCAGTACGTC. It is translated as CASSPSGGVPYEQYV.

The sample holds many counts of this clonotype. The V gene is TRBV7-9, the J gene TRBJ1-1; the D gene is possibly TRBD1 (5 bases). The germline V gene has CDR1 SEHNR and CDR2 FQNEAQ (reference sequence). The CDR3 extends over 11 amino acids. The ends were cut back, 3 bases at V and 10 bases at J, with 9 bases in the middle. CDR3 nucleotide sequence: TGTGCCAGCAGCTTGTCCGGGGGAGCTTTCTTT. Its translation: CASSLSGGAFF.

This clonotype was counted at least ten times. The CDR3 reads CSAAPGQSPYEQYV. CDR3 in DNA: TGCAGTGCAGCTCCGGGACAGAGTCCCTACGAGCAGTACGTC. This chain links TRBV20-1 with TRBJ2-7; 7 bases are shared with TRBD1. V dropped 6 bases and J dropped 2; count of bases not matched to a gene: 10. Germline CDR1 reads DFQATT; CDR2 reads SNEGSKA (reference sequence). This CDR3 contains 14 residues.

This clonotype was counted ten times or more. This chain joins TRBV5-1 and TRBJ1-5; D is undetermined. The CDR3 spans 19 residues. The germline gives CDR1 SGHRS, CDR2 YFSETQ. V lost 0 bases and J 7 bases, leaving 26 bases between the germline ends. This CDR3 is CASSLEEEPTEVSGQPQHF. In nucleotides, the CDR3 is TGCGCCAGCAGCTTGGAGGAGGAACCAACGGAGGTTTCCGGGCAGCCCCAGCATTTT.

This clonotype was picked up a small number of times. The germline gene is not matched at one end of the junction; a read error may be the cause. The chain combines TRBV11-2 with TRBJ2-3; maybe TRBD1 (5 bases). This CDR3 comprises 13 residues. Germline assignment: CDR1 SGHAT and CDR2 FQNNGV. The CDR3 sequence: CVSSPRQPHTQYF. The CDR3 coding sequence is TGTGTCAGCAGCCCGAGACAGCCCCATACGCAGTATTTT.

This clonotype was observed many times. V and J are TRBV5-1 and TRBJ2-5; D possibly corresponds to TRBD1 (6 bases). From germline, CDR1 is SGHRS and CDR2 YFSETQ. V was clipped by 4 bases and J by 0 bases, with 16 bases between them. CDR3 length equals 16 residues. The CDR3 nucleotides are TGCGCCAGCAGCCGTCCGAAGGACAGCTACCAAGAGACCCAGTACTTC. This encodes CASSRPKDSYQETQYF.

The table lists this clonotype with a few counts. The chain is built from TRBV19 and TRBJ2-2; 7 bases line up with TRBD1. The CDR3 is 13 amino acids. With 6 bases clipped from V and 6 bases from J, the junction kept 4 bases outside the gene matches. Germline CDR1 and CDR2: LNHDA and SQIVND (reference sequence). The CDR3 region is CASRPQGSGELFF. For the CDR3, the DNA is TGTGCCAGTAGACCACAGGGGTCCGGGGAGCTGTTTTTT.

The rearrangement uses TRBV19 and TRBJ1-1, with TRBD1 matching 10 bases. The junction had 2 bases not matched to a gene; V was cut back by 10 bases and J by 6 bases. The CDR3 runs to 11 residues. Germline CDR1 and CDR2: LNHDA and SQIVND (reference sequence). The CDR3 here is CATGTGAEAFF. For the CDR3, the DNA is TGTGCCACCGGGACAGGGGCTGAAGCTTTCTTT. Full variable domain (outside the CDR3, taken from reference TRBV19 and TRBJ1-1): DGGITQSPKYLFRKEGQNVTLSCEQNLNHDAMYWYRQDPGQGLRLIYYSQIVNDFQKGDIAEGYSVSREKKESFPLTVTSAQKNPTAFYLCATGTGAEAFFGQGTRLTVV.

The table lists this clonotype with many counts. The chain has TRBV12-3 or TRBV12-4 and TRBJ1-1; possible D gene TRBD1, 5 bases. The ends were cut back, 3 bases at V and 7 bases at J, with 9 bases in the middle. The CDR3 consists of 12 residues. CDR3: CASSFWGSEAFF. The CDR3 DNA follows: TGTGCCAGCAGTTTTTGGGGCAGTGAAGCTTTCTTT.

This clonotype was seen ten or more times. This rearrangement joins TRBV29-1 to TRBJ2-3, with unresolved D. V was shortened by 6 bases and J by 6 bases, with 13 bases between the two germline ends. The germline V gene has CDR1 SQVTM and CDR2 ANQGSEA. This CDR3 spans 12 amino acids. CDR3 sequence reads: CSVATLDDTQYF. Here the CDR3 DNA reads TGCAGCGTGGCGACATTGGACGATACGCAGTATTTT.

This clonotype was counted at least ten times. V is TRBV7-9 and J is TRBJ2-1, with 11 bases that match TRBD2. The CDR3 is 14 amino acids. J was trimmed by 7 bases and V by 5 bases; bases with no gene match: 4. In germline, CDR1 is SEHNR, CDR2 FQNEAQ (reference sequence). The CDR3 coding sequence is TGTGCCAGCAGCATGACTAGCGGGGTAAATGAGCAGTTCTTC. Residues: CASSMTSGVNEQFF. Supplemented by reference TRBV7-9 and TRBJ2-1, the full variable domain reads DTGVSQNPRHKITKRGQNVTFRCDPISEHNRLYWYRQTLGQGPEFLTYFQNEAQLEKSRLLSDRFSAERPKGSFSTLEIQRTEQGDSAMYLCASSMTSGVNEQFFGPGTRLTVL.

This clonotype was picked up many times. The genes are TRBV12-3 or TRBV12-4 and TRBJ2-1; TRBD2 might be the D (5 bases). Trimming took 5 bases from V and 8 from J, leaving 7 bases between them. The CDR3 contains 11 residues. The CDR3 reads CASSPDYEQFF. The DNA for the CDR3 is TGTGCCAGCAGTCCGGACTATGAGCAGTTCTTC.

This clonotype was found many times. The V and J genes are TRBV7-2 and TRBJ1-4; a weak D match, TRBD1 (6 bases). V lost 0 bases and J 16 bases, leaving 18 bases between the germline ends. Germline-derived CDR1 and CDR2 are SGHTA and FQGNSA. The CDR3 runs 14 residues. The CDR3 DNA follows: TGTGCCAGCAGCTTAGCTATGGACAGCTATCCCTCGTTTTTT. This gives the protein CASSLAMDSYPSFF.

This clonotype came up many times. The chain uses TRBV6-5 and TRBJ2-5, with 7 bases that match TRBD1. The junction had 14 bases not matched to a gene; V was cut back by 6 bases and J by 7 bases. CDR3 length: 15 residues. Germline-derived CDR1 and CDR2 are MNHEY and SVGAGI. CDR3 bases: TGTGCCAGCAGCCCGGCCGGGACAGCCCCAGGGACCCAGTACTTC. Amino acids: CASSPAGTAPGTQYF.

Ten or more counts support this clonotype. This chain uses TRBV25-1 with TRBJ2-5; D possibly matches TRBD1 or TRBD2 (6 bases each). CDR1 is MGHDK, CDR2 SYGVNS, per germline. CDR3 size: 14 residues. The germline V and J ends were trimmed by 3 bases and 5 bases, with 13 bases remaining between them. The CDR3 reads CASSDLGAGETQYF. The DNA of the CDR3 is TGTGCCAGCAGTGATTTGGGGGCGGGGGAGACCCAGTACTTC.

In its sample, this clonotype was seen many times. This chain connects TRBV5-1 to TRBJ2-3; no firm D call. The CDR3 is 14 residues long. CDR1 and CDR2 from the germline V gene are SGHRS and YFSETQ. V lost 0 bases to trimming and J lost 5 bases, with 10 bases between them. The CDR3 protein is CASSLAGGIDTQYF. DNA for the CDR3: TGCGCCAGCAGCTTGGCCGGTGGGATAGATACGCAGTATTTT. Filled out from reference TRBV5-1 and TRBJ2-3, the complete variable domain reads KAGVTQTPRYLIKTRGQQVTLSCSPISGHRSVSWYQQTPGQGLQFLFEYFSETQRNKGNFPGRFSGRQFSNSRSEMNVSTLELGDSALYLCASSLAGGIDTQYFGPGTRLTVL.

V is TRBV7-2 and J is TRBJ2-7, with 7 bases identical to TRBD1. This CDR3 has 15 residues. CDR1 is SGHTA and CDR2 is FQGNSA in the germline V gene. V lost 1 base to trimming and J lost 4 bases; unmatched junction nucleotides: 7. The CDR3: CASSLEQGKMYEQYV. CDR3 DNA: TGTGCCAGCAGCTTAGAACAGGGGAAGATGTACGAGCAGTACGTC.

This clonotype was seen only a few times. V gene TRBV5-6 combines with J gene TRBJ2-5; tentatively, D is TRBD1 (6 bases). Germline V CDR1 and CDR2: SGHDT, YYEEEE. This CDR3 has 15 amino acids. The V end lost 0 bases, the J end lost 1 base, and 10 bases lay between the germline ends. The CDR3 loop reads CASSLAQGVQETQYF. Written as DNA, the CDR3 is TGTGCCAGCAGCTTGGCACAGGGTGTCCAAGAGACCCAGTACTTC.

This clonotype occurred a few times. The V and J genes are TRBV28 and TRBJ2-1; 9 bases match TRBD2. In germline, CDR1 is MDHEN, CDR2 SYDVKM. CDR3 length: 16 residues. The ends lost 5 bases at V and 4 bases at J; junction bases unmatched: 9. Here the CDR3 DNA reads TGTGCCAGCAGTCAGGCTCCTCTAGCGGGGTACAATGAGCAGTTCTTC. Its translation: CASSQAPLAGYNEQFF. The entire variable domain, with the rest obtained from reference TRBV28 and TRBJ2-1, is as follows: DVKVTQSSRYLVKRTGEKVFLECVQDMDHENMFWYRQDPGLGLRLIYFSYDVKMKEKGDIPEGYSVSREKKERFSLILESASTNQTSMYLCASSQAPLAGYNEQFFGPGTRLTVL.

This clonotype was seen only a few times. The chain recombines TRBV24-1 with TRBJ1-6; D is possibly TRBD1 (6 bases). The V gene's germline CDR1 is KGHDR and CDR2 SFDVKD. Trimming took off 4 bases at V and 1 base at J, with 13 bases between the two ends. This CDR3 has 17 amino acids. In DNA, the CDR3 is TGTGCCACCAGTGACCCACAGGGAGGATCCTATAATTCACCCCTCCACTTT. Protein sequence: CATSDPQGGSYNSPLHF.

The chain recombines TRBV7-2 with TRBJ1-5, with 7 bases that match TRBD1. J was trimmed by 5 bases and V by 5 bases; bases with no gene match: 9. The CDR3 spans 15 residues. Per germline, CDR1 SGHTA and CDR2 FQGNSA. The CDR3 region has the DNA TGTGCCAGCAGCCCACGGACAGGTTTCGATCAGCCCCAGCATTTT. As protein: CASSPRTGFDQPQHF.